Listed below are T cell receptor beta chains from one sample, sequenced in a study of T cell repertoires in cytomegalovirus infection. From the reads, TCRdb called clonotypes with MiXCR, one entry per CDR3 protein. Of roughly 350,000 distinct CDR3 sequences listed, nearly 35% are singletons. Their antigens are not known. Source: cultured PBMCs, taken from culture after CMV antigen stimulation. The receptors originated from a human donor in good health (CMV status not recorded). Some clones in this sample may be carry-over from other donors' samples. Each CDR3 is given with its conserved first and last residue. Fields, in order: J gene, V gene, D gene, clone size, CDR3 length, CDR3 DNA, CDR3 protein. A D gene is named only where the DNA matches it firmly. Size tells how often a clone was seen (once, few, many) or the class of an expanded clone, and some rows leave it out.

J: TRBJ1-5; V: TRBV6-1; D: TRBD1; size: few; length: 19; DNA: TGTGCCAGCAGTGAAGAGGGGGCTGGGACAGCGGATAGCAATCAGCCCCAGCATTTT; CDR3: CASSEEGAGTADSNQPQHF
J: TRBJ1-2; V: TRBV6-2/TRBV6-3; D: -; size: -; length: 14; DNA: TGTGCCAGCTTCGGGCAGAGGAGGGAGAAGGGCTACACCTTC; CDR3: CASFGQRREKGYTF
J: TRBJ2-1; V: TRBV24-1; D: -; size: few; length: 16; DNA: TGTGCCACCAGCTCCACAGGGAAAGAGCCTTACAATGAGCAGTTCTTC; CDR3: CATSSTGKEPYNEQFF
J: TRBJ1-5; V: TRBV7-6; D: -; size: many; length: 16; DNA: TGTGCCAGCAGCTCCCTTCAGGAGTCTCCAAATAAGCCCCAGCATTTT; CDR3: CASSSLQESPNKPQHF
J: TRBJ2-7; V: TRBV9; D: TRBD1; size: -; length: 13; DNA: TGTGCCAGCAGCGCCTCGACAGGGGCCGAGCAGTACTTC; CDR3: CASSASTGAEQYF
J: TRBJ2-1; V: TRBV4-1; D: TRBD2; size: -; length: 16; DNA: TGCGCCAGCAGCCAACCCCGGACTAGCGGGAGCAATGAGCAGTTCTTC; CDR3: CASSQPRTSGSNEQFF
J: TRBJ1-6; V: TRBV27; D: -; size: -; length: 14; DNA: TGTGCCAGCAGTTTTAGGCAAATGGGGTCACCCCTCCACTTT; CDR3: CASSFRQMGSPLHF
J: TRBJ1-5; V: TRBV19; D: -; size: -; length: 16; DNA: TGTGCCAGTAGTATTGTTCGGGGAGGCAGTTTTCAGCCCCAGCATTTT; CDR3: CASSIVRGGSFQPQHF
J: TRBJ2-7; V: TRBV7-4; D: -; size: -; length: 13; DNA: TGTGCCAGCAGCTTAAACGGACCGCTGGAGCAGTGCTTC; CDR3: CASSLNGPLEQCF
J: TRBJ1-4; V: TRBV12-3/TRBV12-4; D: -; size: -; length: 15; DNA: TGTGCCAGCAGTCGTTCGGGGAACGGGGGTGAAAAACTGTTTTTT; CDR3: CASSRSGNGGEKLFF
J: TRBJ1-5; V: TRBV7-2; D: -; size: few; length: 13; DNA: TGTGCCAGCAGCTCGCAGAAGTATCAGCCCCAGCATTTT; CDR3: CASSSQKYQPQHF
J: TRBJ1-4; V: TRBV4-1; D: TRBD1; size: few; length: 16; DNA: TGCGCCAGCAGCCAAGAGTTTTACAGGGGGAATGAAAAACTGTTTTTT; CDR3: CASSQEFYRGNEKLFF
J: TRBJ1-3; V: TRBV27; D: -; size: -; length: 15; DNA: TGTGCCAGCAGTTCCCGGGGGGCGAGAGGAAACACCATATATTTT; CDR3: CASSSRGARGNTIYF
J: TRBJ2-1; V: TRBV25-1; D: -; size: -; length: 15; DNA: TGTGCCAGCAGTGAACGGGATCCCGTCTCAGGGGAGCAGTTCTTC; CDR3: CASSERDPVSGEQFF
J: TRBJ1-5; V: TRBV12-3/TRBV12-4; D: -; size: -; length: 14; DNA: TGTGCCAGCAGTATCCGACGGCTCAATCAGCCCCAGCATTTT; CDR3: CASSIRRLNQPQHF
J: TRBJ2-3; V: TRBV20-1; D: TRBD2; size: -; length: 15; DNA: TGCAGTGCTAAGATCCTAGCGGGAGTGGCAGATACGCAGTATTTT; CDR3: CSAKILAGVADTQYF
J: TRBJ1-3; V: TRBV30; D: -; size: few; length: 14; DNA: TGTGCCTGGAGTGTAGGGGATTCTGGAAACACCATATATTTT; CDR3: CAWSVGDSGNTIYF
J: TRBJ2-1; V: TRBV7-9; D: -; size: -; length: 12; DNA: TGTGCCAGCAGCACCCGTTTCAATGAGCAGTTCTTC; CDR3: CASSTRFNEQFF
J: TRBJ2-2; V: TRBV11-2; D: -; size: few; length: 13; DNA: TGTGCCAGCAGCCCCCGGCCCTCCGGGGAGCTGTTTTTT; CDR3: CASSPRPSGELFF
J: TRBJ1-1; V: TRBV7-2; D: -; size: many; length: 15; DNA: TGTGCCAGCAGCTTAGCGGCCGGACAGAACACTGAAGCTTTCTTT; CDR3: CASSLAAGQNTEAFF
J: TRBJ2-5; V: TRBV5-1; D: -; size: -; length: 14; DNA: TGCGCCAGCAGCTTGGGAGGCGGGAAGGAGACCCAGTACTTC; CDR3: CASSLGGGKETQYF
J: TRBJ2-1; V: TRBV7-2; D: TRBD2; size: -; length: 16; DNA: TGTGCCAGCAGCTTAGCTGGGACTAGCGGGAGGGCTCATCGGTTCTTC; CDR3: CASSLAGTSGRAHRFF
J: TRBJ2-2; V: TRBV7-2; D: -; size: few; length: 15; DNA: TGTGCCAGCAGCTCAGAAGCGTCGTTAACCGGGGAGCTGTTTTTT; CDR3: CASSSEASLTGELFF
J: TRBJ1-1; V: TRBV5-4; D: -; size: -; length: 16; DNA: TGTGCCAGCAGCCCGGACCGGGATCTCATGAACACTGAAGCTTTCTTT; CDR3: CASSPDRDLMNTEAFF
J: TRBJ2-3; V: TRBV9; D: TRBD2; size: -; length: 17; DNA: TGTGCCAGCAGCGTACGTGCGGGACTAGCGGGAGTAGATACGCAGTATTTT; CDR3: CASSVRAGLAGVDTQYF
J: TRBJ1-2; V: TRBV7-9; D: TRBD1; size: -; length: 14; DNA: TGTGCCAGCAGCTTTGGACAGGGGGCACATGGCTACACCTTC; CDR3: CASSFGQGAHGYTF
J: TRBJ1-3; V: TRBV6-4; D: -; size: -; length: 15; DNA: TGTGCCAGCAGTGAAAGGGTGTCCCGTGGAAACACCATATATTTT; CDR3: CASSERVSRGNTIYF
J: TRBJ1-2; V: TRBV28; D: -; size: -; length: 11; DNA: TGTGCCAGCAGTTTCCTTGATGGCTACACCTTC; CDR3: CASSFLDGYTF
J: TRBJ2-3; V: TRBV2; D: -; size: -; length: 14; DNA: TGTGCCAACAGATCGGAGGACTCCGGAGATACGCAGTATTTT; CDR3: CANRSEDSGDTQYF
J: TRBJ2-1; V: TRBV7-9; D: TRBD2; size: -; length: 15; DNA: TGTGCCAGCAGCTTTTCCGCGGGAGGGCCAGGTGAGCAGTTCTTC; CDR3: CASSFSAGGPGEQFF
J: TRBJ2-7; V: TRBV7-2; D: -; size: -; length: 15; DNA: TGTGCCAGCAGCCCTTGGACCCTTAAGGCCTACGAGCAGTACTTC; CDR3: CASSPWTLKAYEQYF
J: TRBJ1-1; V: TRBV6-5; D: -; size: few; length: 16; DNA: TGTGCCAGCAGTTACTACCCCTTCGGGGGCTTCACTGAAGCTTTCTTT; CDR3: CASSYYPFGGFTEAFF
J: TRBJ1-2; V: TRBV12-3/TRBV12-4; D: TRBD1; size: -; length: 14; DNA: TGTGCCAGCAGTTTAGCCCGGACAGGTGATGACTACACCTTC; CDR3: CASSLARTGDDYTF
J: TRBJ1-5; V: TRBV4-3; D: TRBD1; size: few; length: 15; DNA: TGCGCCAGCAGCCAAATACAGGGGGCGAACCAGCCCCAGCATTTT; CDR3: CASSQIQGANQPQHF
J: TRBJ2-1; V: TRBV27; D: -; size: -; length: 15; DNA: TGTGCCAGCAGTTTTCAGGGGCCCTCCTACAATGAGCAGTTCTTC; CDR3: CASSFQGPSYNEQFF
J: TRBJ2-1; V: TRBV7-2; D: -; size: -; length: 15; DNA: TGTGCCAGCAGCTCGCGACAAGGAGGGTACAATAAGCAGTTCTTC; CDR3: CASSSRQGGYNKQFF
J: TRBJ1-1; V: TRBV7-9; D: -; size: many; length: 13; DNA: TGTGCCAGCACCCTACAGGGGAACACTGAAGCTTTCTTT; CDR3: CASTLQGNTEAFF
J: TRBJ2-7; V: TRBV12-3/TRBV12-4; D: TRBD2; size: few; length: 14; DNA: TGTGCCAGCAGTTTACTGGGGGGGAACTACGAGCAGTACTTC; CDR3: CASSLLGGNYEQYF
J: TRBJ2-1; V: TRBV7-2; D: -; size: many; length: 17; DNA: TGTGCCAGCAGCTTAGTTTCACTGGCACTCCTACACAATGAGCAGTTCTTC; CDR3: CASSLVSLALLHNEQFF
J: TRBJ2-1; V: TRBV7-2; D: TRBD2; size: many; length: 18; DNA: TGTGCCAGCAGCAAACGGTGGGGTAGCGGGATTTCCTACAATGAGCAGTTCTTC; CDR3: CASSKRWGSGISYNEQFF
J: TRBJ2-3; V: TRBV4-1; D: -; size: few; length: 16; DNA: TGTGCCAGCAGCCAAGGGGACTGGGCAGGCACAGATACGCAGTATTTT; CDR3: CASSQGDWAGTDTQYF
J: TRBJ2-3; V: TRBV30; D: -; size: -; length: 14; DNA: TGTGCCTGGAGTGTACTTAAGAGGGGAGATACGCAGTATTTT; CDR3: CAWSVLKRGDTQYF
J: TRBJ1-2; V: TRBV7-2; D: TRBD1; size: few; length: 16; DNA: TGTGCCAGCAGCTCGTCGGACAGGGGAGGATGGGATGGCTACACCTTC; CDR3: CASSSSDRGGWDGYTF
J: TRBJ2-3; V: TRBV12-5; D: -; size: few; length: 16; DNA: TGTGCTAGTGCTCGTGGAGGGGCTCCTTCAGCAGATACGCAGTATTTT; CDR3: CASARGGAPSADTQYF
J: TRBJ2-1; V: TRBV7-2; D: -; size: many; length: 14; DNA: TGTGCCAGCAGCCAGAGTAATACCTACAATGAGCAGTTCTTC; CDR3: CASSQSNTYNEQFF
J: TRBJ1-3; V: TRBV12-3/TRBV12-4; D: -; size: -; length: 12; DNA: TGTGCCACCGCAGGGCCTGGAAACACCATATATTTT; CDR3: CATAGPGNTIYF
J: TRBJ2-6; V: TRBV4-1; D: -; size: -; length: 21; DNA: TGCGCCAGCAGCCAGCCGACAAGGGTTGCGGGAAGGGGGTCTGGGGCCAACGTCCTGACTTTC; CDR3: CASSQPTRVAGRGSGANVLTF
J: TRBJ1-1; V: TRBV6-6; D: -; size: few; length: 14; DNA: TGTGCCAGCAGTCAACAGATTAAGAACACTGAAGCTTTCTTT; CDR3: CASSQQIKNTEAFF
J: TRBJ2-7; V: TRBV25-1; D: -; size: few; length: 14; DNA: TGTGCCATCGTCAGGCTTTTCCCATCCTACGAGCAGTACTTC; CDR3: CAIVRLFPSYEQYF
J: TRBJ1-5; V: TRBV7-2; D: TRBD1; size: -; length: 14; DNA: TGTGCCAGCAGCTGGGACAGGGGGAAGCAGCCCCAGCATTTT; CDR3: CASSWDRGKQPQHF